The rows below give T cell receptor beta chains drawn from one sample of a study of T cell changes during pregnancy in multiple sclerosis. Here immunoSEQ multiplex PCR was the method, and the copy in TCRdb shows in-frame clones only, minus some. The sample shows tens of thousands of clones, roughly 84% of them seen only once. This specimen was CD8+ T cells from peripheral blood mononuclear cells, taken before pregnancy. These TCRs come from a female donor with multiple sclerosis, enrolled in a pregnancy study. The CDR3 runs from the conserved cysteine through the conserved F or W. A D gene is named only where the DNA matches it firmly. Clone size is shown for a subset of rows, as once, few, many or a class of expanded clone.

J,D,size,V,CDR3,DNA
TRBJ2-2,.,.,TRBV15,CATSRDTSNTGELFF,TGTGCCACCAGCAGAGATACTAGCAACACCGGGGAGCTGTTTTTT
TRBJ2-7,TRBD1,few,TRBV5-4,CASSPVGQGPTEQYF,TGTGCCAGCAGCCCGGTAGGACAGGGCCCGACCGAGCAGTACTTC
TRBJ2-1,TRBD2,.,TRBV7-6,CASSLPSSGAYNEQFF,TGTGCCAGCAGCTTACCATCTAGCGGGGCCTACAATGAGCAGTTCTTC
TRBJ2-7,.,.,TRBV27,CASSLHLGRQYF,TGTGCCAGCAGTCTCCACCTGGGGAGGCAGTACTTC
TRBJ2-7,.,.,TRBV28,CASSLRGISYEQYF,TGTGCCAGCAGTTTACGAGGAATCTCCTACGAGCAGTACTTC
TRBJ2-7,TRBD1,.,TRBV27,CASSPWTGVSYEQYF,TGTGCCAGCAGTCCCTGGACAGGGGTCTCCTACGAGCAGTACTTC
TRBJ2-3,.,.,TRBV6-4,CASSEAVGGTDTQYF,TGTGCCAGCAGTGAGGCGGTGGGTGGAACAGATACGCAGTATTTT
TRBJ2-3,TRBD2,.,TRBV27,CASSLGASGRLDTQYF,TGTGCCAGCAGTTTAGGGGCTAGCGGGCGTCTGGATACGCAGTATTTT
TRBJ2-1,.,.,TRBV5-1,CASSLAPSSYNEQFF,TGCGCCAGCAGCTTAGCACCGAGCTCCTACAATGAGCAGTTCTTC
TRBJ1-5,.,.,TRBV27,CASSTSGQPQHF,TGTGCCAGCAGTACGTCAGGTCAGCCCCAGCATTTT
TRBJ2-7,TRBD2,.,TRBV30,CAWSFTSGRSSEQYF,TGTGCCTGGAGTTTCACTAGCGGGAGGAGCAGCGAGCAGTACTTC
TRBJ2-7,.,.,TRBV5-4,CASSFTRLGRVYDEQYF,TGTGCCAGCAGCTTCACCAGGCTAGGGCGGGTGTATGACGAGCAGTACTTC
TRBJ1-1,.,few,TRBV7-2,CASSPRLGMNTEAFF,TGTGCCAGCAGCCCCAGACTTGGTATGAACACTGAAGCTTTCTTT
TRBJ2-1,TRBD1,.,TRBV5-4,CASSPGQGAHEQFF,TGTGCCAGCAGCCCGGGACAGGGGGCCCATGAGCAGTTCTTC
TRBJ1-2,TRBD1,.,TRBV7-4,CASSLGPGGGYGYTF,TGTGCCAGCAGCTTGGGCCCAGGGGGCGGCTATGGCTACACCTTC